This TCR beta chain was recorded in a study of cytomegalovirus exposure and HLA in healthy donors. Study as a whole: Most genotyped donors, around four fifths of 300 to 400, had Caucasian-associated genetic ancestry. Study-level points and caveats: Earlier findings revealed that most TCR beta V segments proved productive either about 87% or about 30% of the time.

For this clone: The antigen is unknown.

With 60 Vbeta and 13 Jbeta primers, the PCR was carried out. This table comes from immunoSEQ multiplex PCR, and its TCRdb copy is limited to in-frame clones, with some not included. Here the sample spans roughly 160,000 clones, 75% to 90% being singletons. Germline loops: CDR1 MGHRA, CDR2 YSYEKL. This CDR3 contains 15 residues. V was clipped by 1 base and J by 9 bases, with 16 bases between them. The sample was PBMCs. The J gene is TRBJ1-3, the V gene TRBV4-1; D ambiguous. The TCR was taken from a boy aged 2 to 10 in good health and CMV-seronegative. CDR3 sequence: CASSQVVGSRGTIYF. CDR3 DNA sequence: TGCGCCAGCAGCCAAGTCGTGGGCAGTCGGGGCACCATATATTTT.